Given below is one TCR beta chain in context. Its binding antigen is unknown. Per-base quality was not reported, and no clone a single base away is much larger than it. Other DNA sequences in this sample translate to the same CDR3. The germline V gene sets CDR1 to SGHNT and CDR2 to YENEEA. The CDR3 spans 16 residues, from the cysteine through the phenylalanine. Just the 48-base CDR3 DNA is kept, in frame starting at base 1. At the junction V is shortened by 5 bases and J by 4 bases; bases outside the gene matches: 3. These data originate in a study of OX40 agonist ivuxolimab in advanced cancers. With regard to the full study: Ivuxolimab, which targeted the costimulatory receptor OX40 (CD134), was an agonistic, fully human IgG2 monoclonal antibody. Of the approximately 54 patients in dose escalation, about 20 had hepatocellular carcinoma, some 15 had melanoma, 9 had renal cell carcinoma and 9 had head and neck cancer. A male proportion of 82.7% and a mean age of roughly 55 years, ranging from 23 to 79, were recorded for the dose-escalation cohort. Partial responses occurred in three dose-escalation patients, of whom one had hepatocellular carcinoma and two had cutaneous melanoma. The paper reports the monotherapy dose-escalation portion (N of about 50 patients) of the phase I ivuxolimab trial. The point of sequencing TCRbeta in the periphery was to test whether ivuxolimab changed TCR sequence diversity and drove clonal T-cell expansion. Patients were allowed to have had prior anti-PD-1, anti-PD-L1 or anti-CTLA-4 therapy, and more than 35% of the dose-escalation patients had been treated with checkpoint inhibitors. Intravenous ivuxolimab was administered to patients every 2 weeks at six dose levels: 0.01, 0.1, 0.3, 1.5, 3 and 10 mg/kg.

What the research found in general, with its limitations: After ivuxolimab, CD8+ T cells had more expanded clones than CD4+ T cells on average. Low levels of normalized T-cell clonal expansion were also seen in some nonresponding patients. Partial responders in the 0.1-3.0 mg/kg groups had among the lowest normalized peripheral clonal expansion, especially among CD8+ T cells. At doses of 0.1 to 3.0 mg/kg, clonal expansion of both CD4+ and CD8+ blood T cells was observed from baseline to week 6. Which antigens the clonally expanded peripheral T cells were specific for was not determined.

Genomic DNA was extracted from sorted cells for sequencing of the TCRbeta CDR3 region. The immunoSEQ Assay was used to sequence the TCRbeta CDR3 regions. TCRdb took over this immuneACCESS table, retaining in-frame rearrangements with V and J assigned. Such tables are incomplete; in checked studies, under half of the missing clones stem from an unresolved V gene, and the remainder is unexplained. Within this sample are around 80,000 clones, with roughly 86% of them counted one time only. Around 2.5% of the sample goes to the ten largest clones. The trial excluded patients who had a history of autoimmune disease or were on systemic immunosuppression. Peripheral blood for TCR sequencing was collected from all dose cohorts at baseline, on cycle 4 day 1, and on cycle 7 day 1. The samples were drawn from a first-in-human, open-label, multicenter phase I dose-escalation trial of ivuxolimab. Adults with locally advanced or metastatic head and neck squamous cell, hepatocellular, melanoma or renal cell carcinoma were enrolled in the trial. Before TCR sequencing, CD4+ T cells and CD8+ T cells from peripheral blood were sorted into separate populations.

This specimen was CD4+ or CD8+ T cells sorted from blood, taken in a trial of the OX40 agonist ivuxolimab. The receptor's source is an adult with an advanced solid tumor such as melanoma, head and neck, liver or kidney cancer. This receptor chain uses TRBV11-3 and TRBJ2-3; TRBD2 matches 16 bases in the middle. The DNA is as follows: TGTGCCAGCAGCCCGGGACTAGCGGGGGGGCCAGATACGCAGTATTTT. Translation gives CASSPGLAGGPDTQYF.